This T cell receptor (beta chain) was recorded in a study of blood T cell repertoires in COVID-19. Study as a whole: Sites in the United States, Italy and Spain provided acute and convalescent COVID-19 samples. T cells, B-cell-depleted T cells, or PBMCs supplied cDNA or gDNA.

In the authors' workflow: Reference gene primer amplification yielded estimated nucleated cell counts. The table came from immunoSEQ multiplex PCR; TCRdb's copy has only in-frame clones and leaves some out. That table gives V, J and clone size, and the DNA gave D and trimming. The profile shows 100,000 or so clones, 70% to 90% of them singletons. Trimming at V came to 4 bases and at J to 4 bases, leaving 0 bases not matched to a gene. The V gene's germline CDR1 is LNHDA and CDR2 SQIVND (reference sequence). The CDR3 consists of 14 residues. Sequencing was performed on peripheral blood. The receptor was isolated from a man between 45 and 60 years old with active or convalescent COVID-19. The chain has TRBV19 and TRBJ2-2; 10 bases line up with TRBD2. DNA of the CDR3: TGTGCCAGTAGTACTAGCGGGGGCACCGGGGAGCTGTTTTTT. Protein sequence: CASSTSGGTGELFF.